This record looks at one T cell receptor (beta chain) sequence and its context. Its antigen remains undetermined. Base qualities were left out, and no much larger clone turns up one base away. Sample time point, as interpreted from the label and publication: baseline before first vaccination. Vaccinee samples came from UK trials COV001 and COV002, including a single-blind randomized controlled phase 2/3 trial of AZD1222 (ChAdOx1 nCoV-19) in healthy adults. For TCRbeta chain sequencing, PBMC samples were collected from trial participants at day 0 and at day 28 after the second dose. CDR1 and CDR2 are read off the germline V gene (reference sequence) as GTSNPN and SVGIG. Inclusive of the bounding cysteine and phenylalanine, the CDR3 is 16 residues long. The CDR3 DNA has 48 bases and is translated from base 1. Clipping removes 0 bases from V and 2 bases from J, with 7 as the unmatched junction base count.

The CDR3 regions of human TCRbeta chains were subjected to immunosequencing. The authors' analysis ran thus. TCRs in the repertoires were matched against a reference library of SARS-CoV-2-specific TCRs that had been generated with the MIRA antigen-specificity platform. Breadth meant the fraction of unique TCRs that were SARS-CoV-2-associated, whereas depth meant the fraction of total T cells that were SARS-CoV-2-associated. Using the MIRA data, every spike-specific TCR was mapped to the spike region that the TCR reacted to and assigned to either a CD4 or a CD8 class. Log10-transformed breadth and depth values were compared by one-way ANOVA with Sidak's multiple comparisons tests. TCRdb carries this immuneACCESS record with in-frame sequences only. Its versions omit some clonotypes, under half of them owing to an unresolved V gene in the studies checked, with the rest unexplained. Clone size and the V and J calls come from that table; the DNA yielded D and trimming. The sample table holds 120,000 or so clones, of which over 80% were seen once. Around 0.96% of the sample is held by the ten biggest clonotypes.

This record comes from a study of T cell responses to AZD1222 COVID-19 vaccine (dated by TCRdb to about 2021). Notes on the research overall: AZD1222 recipients given second doses at about 4 weeks or at about 12 weeks were pooled, since spike-specific TCR depth and breadth were not found to differ between the two schedules. A total of 230 or so trial participants underwent TCR sequencing, of whom roughly 210 received two doses of AZD1222 and 26 received two doses of the MenACWY control vaccine. Enrollment into the trials was organized by age into subgroups of 18-55, 56-69 and 70-plus years, and those subgroups contained roughly 150, 30 and 60 TCR-sequenced participants, respectively.

Results and caveats for the whole study, not just this receptor: Reportedly, close to half of the unique spike-specific TCRs recognized epitopes lying outside the regions that are mutated in the B.1.351 and B.1.1.7 variants. The vaccine-associated CD4 TCRs covered the entire spike protein, and the dominant responses fell in regions 160-218 and 743-854. The 56-69-year group was small, and its depth increase did not reach significance, likely because of low power. No day 14 peak-response samples were available, so repertoires were characterized only after the peak T cell response. After two AZD1222 doses, spike-specific TCR breadth and depth were significantly higher than at day 0 and than in MenACWY recipients. Conclusions about previously exposed vaccinees are limited, since just a handful of AZD1222 recipients were seropositive for SARS-CoV-2 at baseline. Most participants were white British and females outnumbered males, and the authors suggested that clonal diversity may have been underestimated.

This receptor was identified in an adult in good health. Rearrangement joined TRBV30 to TRBJ1-5; 7 bases in the junction line up with TRBD1. The sequencing here drew on peripheral blood, taken on day 0 of AZD1222 vaccination. The nucleotide sequence reads as follows: TGTGCCTGGAGTGTACCCAGGGGGTATGGCAATCAGCCCCAGCATTTT. Its protein product is CAWSVPRGYGNQPQHF.